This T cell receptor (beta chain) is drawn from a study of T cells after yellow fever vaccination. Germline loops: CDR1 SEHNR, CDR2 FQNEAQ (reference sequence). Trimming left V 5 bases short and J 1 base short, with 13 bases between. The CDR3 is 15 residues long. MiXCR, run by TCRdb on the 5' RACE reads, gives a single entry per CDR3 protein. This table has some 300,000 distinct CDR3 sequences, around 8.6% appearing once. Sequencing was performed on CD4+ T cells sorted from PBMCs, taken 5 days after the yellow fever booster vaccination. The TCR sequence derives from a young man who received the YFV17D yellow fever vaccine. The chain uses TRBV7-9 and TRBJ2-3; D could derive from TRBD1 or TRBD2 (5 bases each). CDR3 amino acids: CASSPGVGGTDTQYF. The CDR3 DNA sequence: TGTGCCAGCAGCCCCGGGGTAGGGGGCACAGATACGCAGTATTTT.